What follows are 17 T cell receptor beta chains derived from one specimen sequenced in a study of blood T cell repertoires in COVID-19. Measured with immunoSEQ multiplex PCR; TCRdb has only the in-frame clones, and not every one. The sample contains about 160,000 clones, approximately 87% of which appear only once. Sequences were obtained from peripheral blood. These receptors were obtained from a woman in her 70s with acute or convalescent COVID-19.

The gene calls are TRBV18 and TRBJ2-7; 7 bases line up with TRBD1. This CDR3 has 16 residues. V dropped 4 bases and J dropped 3; count of bases not matched to a gene: 12. CDR1 and CDR2 from the germline V gene are KGHSH and LQKENI. In DNA form, the CDR3 reads TGTGCCAGCTCACACGCAAAATTGGACAGGATCTACGAGCAGTACTTC. Its protein is CASSHAKLDRIYEQYF.

The chain recombines TRBV10-3 with TRBJ1-2; 7 positions agree with TRBD1. Germline V CDR1 and CDR2: ENHRY, SYGVKD. This CDR3 spans 17 amino acids. V dropped 6 bases and J dropped 3; count of bases not matched to a gene: 16. In DNA, the CDR3 is TGTGCCATCAGGGCCCAACAGGGTCAGGGGGGAGACTATGGCTACACCTTC. Amino acid sequence: CAIRAQQGQGGDYGYTF.

The chain recombines TRBV14 with TRBJ2-5; D remains ambiguous. Germline V gives CDR1 SGHDN, CDR2 FVKESK. The CDR3 is 13 amino acids. Trimming pared 4 bases from V and 2 bases from J, leaving 8 bases between. CDR3 amino acids: CASSPLGQETQYF. In DNA form, the CDR3 reads TGTGCCAGCAGCCCCCTCGGGCAAGAGACCCAGTACTTC. Complete variable domain (other parts from reference TRBV14 and TRBJ2-5): EAGVTQFPSHSVIEKGQTVTLRCDPISGHDNLYWYRRVMGKEIKFLLHFVKESKQDESGMPNNRFLAERTGGTYSTLKVQPAELEDSGVYFCASSPLGQETQYFGPGTRLLVL.

The rearrangement links TRBV18 to TRBJ2-5; 8 bases align to TRBD2. The germline CDR1 and CDR2 sequences are KGHSH and LQKENI. The CDR3 loop spans 18 amino acids. The ends lost 2 bases at V and 0 bases at J; junction bases unmatched: 11. The CDR3 is CASSPIITSGQYQETQYF. CDR3 DNA sequence: TGTGCCAGCTCACCAATAATCACTAGCGGACAGTACCAAGAGACCCAGTACTTC. The complete variable domain, with remaining parts taken from reference TRBV18 and TRBJ2-5, reads NAGVMQNPRHLVRRRGQEARLRCSPMKGHSHVYWYRQLPEEGLKFMVYLQKENIIDESGMPKERFSAEFPKEGPSILRIQQVVRGDSAAYFCASSPIITSGQYQETQYFGPGTRLLVL.

The V gene is TRBV5-1, the J gene TRBJ2-2; 9 bases agree with TRBD2. The germline V gene has CDR1 SGHRS and CDR2 YFSETQ. The ends lost 0 bases at V and 5 bases at J; junction bases unmatched: 2. This CDR3 region has 15 residues. Written as DNA, the CDR3 is TGCGCCAGCAGCTTGGGGCTAGCGGGGACCGGGGAGCTGTTTTTT. Amino acids: CASSLGLAGTGELFF. The complete variable domain, with remaining parts taken from reference TRBV5-1 and TRBJ2-2, reads KAGVTQTPRYLIKTRGQQVTLSCSPISGHRSVSWYQQTPGQGLQFLFEYFSETQRNKGNFPGRFSGRQFSNSRSEMNVSTLELGDSALYLCASSLGLAGTGELFFGEGSRLTVL.

This clone has a single count. The CDR3 bases are TGTGCCAGCAGCTTATTCCCCGCAGGGGGCAGCACCATATATTTT. This gives the protein CASSLFPAGGSTIYF. J is TRBJ1-3 and V is TRBV7-9; 8 bases are a match to TRBD1. The CDR3 is 15 amino acids. Trimming removed 2 bases from V and 9 bases from J; junction bases left unmatched: 9. CDR1 is SEHNR, CDR2 FQNEAQ, per germline (reference sequence).

V gene TRBV5-8 combines with J gene TRBJ2-7, with a weak D call TRBD2 (5 bases). V dropped 0 bases and J dropped 3 bases, with 7 bases sitting between them. The germline V gene encodes CDR1 SGHTS and CDR2 YDEGEE. The CDR3 extends over 13 amino acids. This CDR3 reads CASSLARDYEQYF. Written as DNA, the CDR3 is TGTGCCAGCAGCTTGGCTCGGGACTACGAGCAGTACTTC.

The chain carries TRBV28 and TRBJ1-2; TRBD1 matches 7 bases. Trimming removed 4 bases from V and 8 bases from J; junction bases left unmatched: 7. Germline V lookup: CDR1 MDHEN, CDR2 SYDVKM. The CDR3 spans 13 residues. Written as DNA, the CDR3 is TGTGCCAGCAGTTACGACAGGGTAGTCGGCTACACCTTC. The encoded protein is CASSYDRVVGYTF.

The V gene is TRBV10-3, the J gene TRBJ2-5; 12 bases align to TRBD1. V lost 0 bases and J lost 9; bases outside the gene matches: 17. Germline CDR1 reads ENHRY; CDR2 reads SYGVKD. The CDR3 has 19 amino acids. The CDR3 coding sequence is TGTGCCATCAGTGAGTCAAATACGGGACAGGGGGCGTCGGTGGGAGCCCAGTACTTC. The encoded protein is CAISESNTGQGASVGAQYF.

The V and J genes are TRBV6-5 and TRBJ2-5, with TRBD2 as a possible D gene (6 bases). The CDR3 length is 14 residues. Germline V gene data show CDR1 as MNHEY and CDR2 as SVGAGI. Trimming removed 3 bases at V and 5 bases at J, with 13 bases between. In DNA, the CDR3 is TGTGCCAGCAGTTATGGGGGGTCAGGGGAGACCCAGTACTTC. Translated, it gives CASSYGGSGETQYF.

The rearrangement links TRBV7-2 to TRBJ1-4, with TRBD1 matching over 10 bases. The germline gives CDR1 SGHTA, CDR2 FQGNSA. The CDR3 totals 20 residues. V was pared by 0 bases and J by 0 bases, with 10 bases of the junction left unmatched. This chain's CDR3 is CASSLAPAGQGRATNEKLFF. CDR3 nucleotide sequence: TGTGCCAGCAGCTTAGCGCCCGCGGGACAGGGGCGAGCAACTAATGAAAAACTGTTTTTT. Full variable domain (missing parts from reference TRBV7-2 and TRBJ1-4): GAGVSQSPSNKVTEKGKDVELRCDPISGHTALYWYRQSLGQGLEFLIYFQGNSAPDKSGLPSDRFSAERTGGSVSTLTIQRTQQEDSAVYLCASSLAPAGQGRATNEKLFFGSGTQLSVL.

This clone was seen only once. The rearrangement uses TRBV10-2 and TRBJ2-3, with 7 bases matching TRBD1. The CDR3 spans 15 residues. V trimming: 5 bases; J trimming: 1 base; junction bases outside the gene matches: 6. CDR1 is WSHSY, CDR2 SAAADI, per germline. The CDR3 loop reads CASSLQGPGTDTQYF. The CDR3 nucleotides are TGCGCCAGCAGTTTACAGGGGCCGGGCACAGATACGCAGTATTTT.

This clone was found once. V gene TRBV19 combines with J gene TRBJ2-7, with D possibly matching TRBD2 (5 bases). V lost 4 bases and J lost 5, with 15 bases in between. The CDR3 runs 14 residues. The germline V gene encodes CDR1 LNHDA and CDR2 SQIVND (reference sequence). CDR3 sequence (DNA): TGTGCCAGTAGTAGGCGGGTTTTTGTCGACGAGCAGTACTTC. It specifies CASSRRVFVDEQYF.

The V and J genes are TRBV27 and TRBJ2-1; D unclear. Germline CDR1 MNHEY, CDR2 SMNVEV (reference sequence). Trimming stripped 2 bases from V and 6 bases from J, with 11 bases between. There are 14 residues in the CDR3. In nucleotides, the CDR3 is TGTGCCAGCAGTTTAGTGGGCAGGTCCAATGAGCAGTTCTTC. It yields the protein CASSLVGRSNEQFF.

This chain uses TRBV12-3 or TRBV12-4 with TRBJ1-2, with D perhaps TRBD1 (5 bases). The CDR3 contains 11 residues. Between the trimmed V and J ends, which lost 3 bases and 10 bases, there was a span of 9 bases. The DNA for the CDR3 is TGTGCCAGCAGTTTGGGGCGGTTCTACACCTTC. It specifies CASSLGRFYTF.

The V and J genes are TRBV6-5 and TRBJ2-4, with D perhaps TRBD2 (6 bases). The CDR3 consists of 13 residues. V was pared by 5 bases and J by 6 bases, with 11 bases between. Germline CDR1 reads MNHEY; CDR2 reads SVGAGI. The CDR3 region is CASSPGLGNIQYF. For the CDR3, the DNA is TGTGCCAGCAGTCCGGGACTGGGAAACATTCAGTACTTC.

The chain is built from TRBV4-3 and TRBJ1-2; D ambiguous. Germline CDR1 is LGHNA and CDR2 is YSLEER. Trimming cost V 0 bases and J 4 bases, with 6 bases left between them. The length of the CDR3 is 13 residues. The CDR3, as DNA: TGCGCCAGCAGCCAAGATGTCCTCTATGGCTACACCTTC. Encoded protein: CASSQDVLYGYTF.